This TCR beta chain was identified in a study of blood T cell repertoires in COVID-19. Looking at the study overall: Specimens from acute and convalescent COVID-19 originated in the United States, Italy and Spain. PBMCs, B-cell-depleted T cells, or T cells were the source of the cDNA or gDNA that made up the material.

The germline V and J ends were trimmed by 3 bases and 6 bases, with 14 bases remaining between them. Germline V gives CDR1 MNHEY, CDR2 SVGEGT. This CDR3 comprises 15 residues. In the study's own analysis: Estimation of nucleated cell counts relied on the amplification of reference gene primers. The data were produced by immunoSEQ multiplex PCR, yet TCRdb's version contains in-frame clones alone and is incomplete. V and J calls and clone size are copied from that table; D and trimming were computed from the DNA. This sample carries approximately 200,000 clones, approximately 80% of them seen once, and the ten largest clones take roughly 5%.

The V call is TRBV6-2 or TRBV6-3, the J call TRBJ1-4, with D perhaps matching TRBD1 (6 bases). This TCR was recovered from a woman between 55 and 75 years old who had recovered from COVID-19. The specimen was peripheral blood. The CDR3 sequence is CASSYPRDIYEKLFF. The DNA for the CDR3 is TGTGCCAGCAGTTATCCTCGGGACATCTATGAAAAACTGTTTTTT.